These 13 T cell receptor beta chains were sequenced from one sample in a study of blood T cell repertoires in COVID-19. The repertoire was sequenced with immunoSEQ multiplex PCR; TCRdb's copy has only in-frame clones and lacks some. Of 140,000 to 150,000 clones in the sample, 80% to 90% were seen once. Input material: peripheral blood. These receptors all stem from a man in his sixties with active or convalescent COVID-19.

In its sample, this clone was seen once. The V gene is TRBV24-1, the J gene TRBJ2-7; D is possibly TRBD1 (6 bases). This CDR3 has 12 amino acids. The V gene lost 3 bases and the J gene lost 6 bases, with 8 bases spanning the gap. CDR1 and CDR2 from the germline V gene are KGHDR and SFDVKD. The CDR3 here is CATSDGRGEQYF. In nucleotides, the CDR3 is TGTGCCACCAGTGATGGCAGGGGCGAGCAGTACTTC.

This chain's CDR3 is CASSYSNWRSNTEAFF. DNA for the CDR3: TGTGCCAGCAGTTACTCGAATTGGCGGTCGAACACTGAAGCTTTCTTT. V is TRBV6-5 and J is TRBJ1-1, with unresolved D. The CDR3 has 16 residues. V shed 0 bases and J shed 1 base, with 12 bases lying between them. Per germline, CDR1 MNHEY and CDR2 SVGAGI.

The J gene is TRBJ2-7, the V gene TRBV5-5, with TRBD2 identical over 8 bases. This CDR3 is built from 18 residues. V trimming: 0 bases; J trimming: 2 bases; junction bases outside the gene matches: 13. The germline V gene encodes CDR1 SGHKS and CDR2 YYEKEE (reference sequence). The chain's CDR3 is CASSLDGDLAGAPYEQYV. As DNA, the CDR3 is TGTGCCAGCAGCTTGGATGGGGATCTAGCGGGCGCGCCCTACGAGCAGTACGTC.

The rearrangement links TRBV3-1 (or the pseudogene TRBV3-2) to TRBJ1-2; D ambiguous. V gave up 0 bases and J gave up 4 bases, with 9 bases separating them. Germline V gives CDR1 LGHDT, CDR2 YNNKEL (reference sequence). This CDR3 has 14 amino acids. CDR3 in amino acids: CASSQEPGIYGYTF. The CDR3 coding sequence is TGTGCCAGCAGCCAAGAACCGGGGATCTATGGCTACACCTTC.

This clone was detected only once. Additional DNA sequences in this sample encode the identical CDR3. V and J are TRBV5-4 and TRBJ1-2; D gene uncertain. The CDR3 covers 14 residues. Germline V gives CDR1 SGHNT, CDR2 YYREEE (reference sequence). Between the trimmed V and J ends, which lost 0 bases and 0 bases, there was a span of 6 bases. CDR3 nucleotides: TGTGCCAGCAGCTTGGTGTCAGCTAACTATGGCTACACCTTC. Protein sequence: CASSLVSANYGYTF.

Only a few counts were recorded for this clone. The chain couples TRBV7-8 to TRBJ1-5, with 11 positions matching TRBD1. This CDR3 comprises 17 residues. V was pared by 4 bases and J by 7 bases, with 12 bases of the junction left unmatched. Germline assignment: CDR1 SGHVS and CDR2 FQNEAQ. Here the CDR3 reads CASSWTDRGPEGQPQHF. CDR3 in DNA: TGTGCCAGCAGCTGGACGGACAGGGGGCCTGAAGGGCAGCCCCAGCATTTT.

There are a few counts of this clone. The rearrangement uses TRBV5-1 and TRBJ1-2; TRBD1 is a possible D gene (5 bases). The V gene lost 0 bases and the J gene lost 0 bases, with 9 bases spanning the gap. Germline lookup yields CDR1 SGHRS and CDR2 YFSETQ. This CDR3 comprises 15 residues. CDR3 coding DNA: TGCGCCAGCAGCTTGGTCGGGGGAGCTAACTATGGCTACACCTTC. This encodes CASSLVGGANYGYTF.

This clone was found a few times. The chain links TRBV19 to TRBJ1-2; TRBD1 might be the D (6 bases). V dropped 6 bases and J dropped 8 bases, with 13 bases sitting between them. This CDR3 is 12 amino acids long. The germline gives CDR1 LNHDA, CDR2 SQIVND (reference sequence). The CDR3 loop is CASSSYRAGYTF. As DNA, the CDR3 is TGTGCCAGTAGCTCGTACAGGGCGGGCTACACCTTC.

The chain recombines TRBV7-2 with TRBJ1-4; TRBD1 agrees at 9 bases. CDR1 is SGHTA and CDR2 is FQGNSA in the germline V gene. The CDR3 extends over 15 amino acids. With V trimmed by 5 bases and J by 6 bases, 7 bases remained unmatched. The CDR3, as DNA: TGTGCCAGCAGCCTACGGGACAGGGAATATGAAAAACTGTTTTTT. Encoded protein: CASSLRDREYEKLFF. Combining the CDR3 with reference TRBV7-2 and TRBJ1-4 gives the whole variable domain GAGVSQSPSNKVTEKGKDVELRCDPISGHTALYWYRQSLGQGLEFLIYFQGNSAPDKSGLPSDRFSAERTGGSVSTLTIQRTQQEDSAVYLCASSLRDREYEKLFFGSGTQLSVL.

The gene calls are TRBV7-9 and TRBJ2-7; D gene ambiguous. The CDR3 loop spans 11 amino acids. From germline, CDR1 is SEHNR and CDR2 FQNEAQ (reference sequence). Trimming shortened V by 3 bases and J by 3 bases, and 3 bases separated the two germline ends. Here the CDR3 reads CASSFSYEQYV. CDR3 coding DNA: TGTGCCAGCAGCTTTAGCTACGAGCAGTACGTC.

The gene calls are TRBV30 and TRBJ1-2; 9 positions match TRBD1. The germline gives CDR1 GTSNPN, CDR2 SVGIG (reference sequence). With V trimmed by 2 bases and J by 7 bases, 5 bases remained unmatched. There are 13 residues in the CDR3. CDR3 protein: CAWSPTGGLGYTF. CDR3 in DNA: TGTGCCTGGAGTCCCACAGGGGGCCTTGGCTACACCTTC.

The chain is built from TRBV18 and TRBJ1-1; 11 positions agree with TRBD1. Per the germline V gene, CDR1 is KGHSH and CDR2 is LQKENI. After removal of 3 bases from V and 5 bases from J, the junction contained 8 bases not matched to a gene. The CDR3 totals 16 residues. CDR3 bases: TGTGCCAGCTCACCTTATCACCGGGACAGGGGGACTGAAGCTTTCTTT. Translated: CASSPYHRDRGTEAFF.

This clone was detected once. The V and J genes are TRBV6-5 and TRBJ2-1; D ambiguous. The length of the CDR3 is 12 residues. Germline CDR1 and CDR2: MNHEY and SVGAGI. V shed 4 bases and J shed 8 bases, with 9 bases lying between them. In DNA form, the CDR3 reads TGTGCCAGCAGTTTTTTCCTCGATGAGCAGTTCTTC. Its protein is CASSFFLDEQFF.